The rows below give T cell receptor beta chains drawn from one sample of a study of blood T cell repertoires in COVID-19. The repertoire was sequenced with immunoSEQ multiplex PCR; TCRdb's copy has only in-frame clones and lacks some. The sample lists some 70,000 clones; approximately 88% were seen once. Sequenced: peripheral blood. The source of these receptors is a woman aged 60-75 years with COVID-19, enrolled during active disease. Both conserved end residues are part of each CDR3. The D gene is left open where the match is weak. Size values are once, few and many counts, or a class for expanded clones, and some rows have none.

CDR3 length: 16; V gene: TRBV19; D gene: TRBD2; J gene: TRBJ2-1; clone size: -; CDR3 DNA: TGTGCCAGTAGTCCCCGGACTAGCGGGCGGCCGGATGAGCAGTTCTTC; CDR3 protein: CASSPRTSGRPDEQFF
CDR3 length: 17; V gene: TRBV19; D gene: TRBD1; J gene: TRBJ2-5; clone size: once; CDR3 DNA: TGTGCCAGTAGTCAAAATTATCGGACAGGGGGCAGGGAGACCCAGTACTTC; CDR3 protein: CASSQNYRTGGRETQYF
CDR3 length: 12; V gene: TRBV30; D gene: -; J gene: TRBJ1-1; clone size: -; CDR3 DNA: TGTGCCTGGAGGAATCCACAGGTACAAGCTTTCTTT; CDR3 protein: CAWRNPQVQAFF
CDR3 length: 14; V gene: TRBV25-1; D gene: TRBD1; J gene: TRBJ2-7; clone size: -; CDR3 DNA: TGTGCCAGCAGTGCAGGGACAGGCCCCTACGAGCAGTACTTC; CDR3 protein: CASSAGTGPYEQYF
CDR3 length: 13; V gene: TRBV10-2; D gene: TRBD1; J gene: TRBJ1-6; clone size: -; CDR3 DNA: TGCGCCAGCAGAGGGACAGTAAATTCACCCCTCCACTTT; CDR3 protein: CASRGTVNSPLHF
CDR3 length: 15; V gene: TRBV19; D gene: -; J gene: TRBJ1-5; clone size: -; CDR3 DNA: TGTGCCACCGCGCCCCCCTTGGCAGGCCGGCAGCCCCAGCATTTT; CDR3 protein: CATAPPLAGRQPQHF
CDR3 length: 16; V gene: TRBV4-1; D gene: TRBD2; J gene: TRBJ2-1; clone size: -; CDR3 DNA: TGCGCCAGCAGCCCAAGATTAGCGGGAAGGCTAAATGAGCAGTTCTTC; CDR3 protein: CASSPRLAGRLNEQFF
CDR3 length: 13; V gene: TRBV28; D gene: TRBD1; J gene: TRBJ2-3; clone size: -; CDR3 DNA: TGTGCCAGCAGTTCCGGACAGGGTGATACGCAGTATTTT; CDR3 protein: CASSSGQGDTQYF
CDR3 length: 15; V gene: TRBV3-1/TRBV3-2; D gene: TRBD1; J gene: TRBJ1-2; clone size: -; CDR3 DNA: TGTGCCAACGAGGGACAGGGGGCGCATGGCTATGGCTACACCTTC; CDR3 protein: CANEGQGAHGYGYTF
CDR3 length: 13; V gene: TRBV19; D gene: -; J gene: TRBJ2-3; clone size: -; CDR3 DNA: TGTGCCAGTAGTGTCCGCCCGGGGGATACGCAGTATTTT; CDR3 protein: CASSVRPGDTQYF
CDR3 length: 14; V gene: TRBV28; D gene: TRBD1; J gene: TRBJ2-7; clone size: once; CDR3 DNA: TGTGCCAGCAGTTTGGGGGGACAGGTGCACGAGCAGTACTTC; CDR3 protein: CASSLGGQVHEQYF
CDR3 length: 15; V gene: TRBV10-3; D gene: TRBD1; J gene: TRBJ1-4; clone size: -; CDR3 DNA: TGTGCCATCAGTGAAGGGGACAGGGGCGGTGAAAAACTGTTTTTT; CDR3 protein: CAISEGDRGGEKLFF
CDR3 length: 15; V gene: TRBV18; D gene: -; J gene: TRBJ1-3; clone size: -; CDR3 DNA: TGTGCCAGCTCACCCGGGGGGACCTCTGGAAACACCATATATTTT; CDR3 protein: CASSPGGTSGNTIYF
CDR3 length: 15; V gene: TRBV5-5; D gene: -; J gene: TRBJ2-2; clone size: -; CDR3 DNA: TGTGCCAGCAGCTCGACACAGGAGCTCGGCGGGGAGCTGTTTTTT; CDR3 protein: CASSSTQELGGELFF
CDR3 length: 13; V gene: TRBV12-3/TRBV12-4; D gene: TRBD2; J gene: TRBJ2-3; clone size: once; CDR3 DNA: TGTGCCAGCAGGGGCGGGGGGACAGATACGCAGTATTTT; CDR3 protein: CASRGGGTDTQYF
CDR3 length: 16; V gene: TRBV9; D gene: TRBD2; J gene: TRBJ2-1; clone size: -; CDR3 DNA: TGTGCCAGCAGCGTATTCGGGACTAGCGGGAGTGATGAGCAGTTCTTC; CDR3 protein: CASSVFGTSGSDEQFF
CDR3 length: 12; V gene: TRBV19; D gene: -; J gene: TRBJ2-1; clone size: -; CDR3 DNA: TGTGCCAGTAGTCCTTCCCGGGGTGAGCAGTTCTTC; CDR3 protein: CASSPSRGEQFF
CDR3 length: 15; V gene: TRBV9; D gene: TRBD2; J gene: TRBJ2-7; clone size: -; CDR3 DNA: TGTGCCAGCAGCCCCGGCGGGAGGGCCGTCGACGAGCAGTACTTC; CDR3 protein: CASSPGGRAVDEQYF
CDR3 length: 14; V gene: TRBV19; D gene: -; J gene: TRBJ1-4; clone size: -; CDR3 DNA: TGTGCCAGTAGTGTACAGAACACTAATGAAAAACTGTTTTTT; CDR3 protein: CASSVQNTNEKLFF
CDR3 length: 15; V gene: TRBV9; D gene: -; J gene: TRBJ2-2; clone size: -; CDR3 DNA: TGTGCCACCAGTTCCGGGACACTTAACACCGGGGAGCTGTTTTTT; CDR3 protein: CATSSGTLNTGELFF
CDR3 length: 15; V gene: TRBV27; D gene: -; J gene: TRBJ1-5; clone size: -; CDR3 DNA: TGTGCCAGCAGTTTATCAAGACAGAGCAATCAGCCCCAGCATTTT; CDR3 protein: CASSLSRQSNQPQHF
CDR3 length: 14; V gene: TRBV27; D gene: -; J gene: TRBJ2-1; clone size: -; CDR3 DNA: TGTGCCAGCAGTTTATCGGCGGCTTACAATGAGCAGTTCTTC; CDR3 protein: CASSLSAAYNEQFF
CDR3 length: 14; V gene: TRBV7-9; D gene: TRBD2; J gene: TRBJ2-7; clone size: -; CDR3 DNA: TGTGCCAGCAGCGTTAGCGGGGGGCAGGACGAGCAGTACTTC; CDR3 protein: CASSVSGGQDEQYF
CDR3 length: 14; V gene: TRBV18; D gene: -; J gene: TRBJ2-7; clone size: -; CDR3 DNA: TGTGCCAGCCACTCGGGACTCTCGCCCTACGAGCAGTACTTC; CDR3 protein: CASHSGLSPYEQYF
CDR3 length: 16; V gene: TRBV28; D gene: -; J gene: TRBJ2-2; clone size: -; CDR3 DNA: TGTGCCAGCAGTTTAGTGCTCGAACAGATCACCGGGGAGCTGTTTTTT; CDR3 protein: CASSLVLEQITGELFF
CDR3 length: 15; V gene: TRBV5-1; D gene: TRBD1; J gene: TRBJ2-1; clone size: -; CDR3 DNA: TGCGCCAGCAGCTTCCAGGGGGATTCCTACAATGAGCAGTTCTTC; CDR3 protein: CASSFQGDSYNEQFF
CDR3 length: 12; V gene: TRBV27; D gene: -; J gene: TRBJ1-6; clone size: -; CDR3 DNA: TGTGCCAGCAGTTTTCGGGGATCACCCCTCCACTTT; CDR3 protein: CASSFRGSPLHF
CDR3 length: 15; V gene: TRBV11-2; D gene: -; J gene: TRBJ2-2; clone size: once; CDR3 DNA: TGTGCCAGCAGCTTGCGCCAGGCAAACACCGGGGAGCTGTTTTTT; CDR3 protein: CASSLRQANTGELFF
CDR3 length: 16; V gene: TRBV4-2; D gene: TRBD1; J gene: TRBJ1-5; clone size: once; CDR3 DNA: TGTGCCAGCAGCAACCGGGACAGGGGTCAAAATCAGCCCCAGCATTTT; CDR3 protein: CASSNRDRGQNQPQHF